These T cell receptor beta chains were read from a single sample in a study of T-cell memory formation after mild COVID-19. TCRdb used MiXCR to reprocess the 5' RACE reads, holding one entry per CDR3 protein. The sample includes roughly 300,000 distinct CDR3 sequences, roughly 8% of them seen just once. Sequencing was done on a sample of PBMCs or a T cell subset sorted from them (not recorded which). These receptors were taken from a man aged 18 to 30 who had mild COVID-19 (a few samples of this study predate the infection). Cell type and time point are not known. Each CDR3 is given with its conserved first and last residue. D genes are given only for firm matches. Only part of the rows carry a size: once, few, many, or a class if the clone is expanded.

size: -
V: TRBV12-3/TRBV12-4
D: -
CDR3: CASTAGYQPQHF

size: few
V: TRBV27
D: -
CDR3: CASSLLSGQETQYF

size: -
V: TRBV25-1
D: -
CDR3: CASSDRGTQYF

size: -
V: TRBV7-9
D: -
CDR3: CASSPTQGAEAFF

size: few
V: TRBV18
D: -
CDR3: CASSPSGPARTEAFF

size: few
V: TRBV5-1
D: -
CDR3: CASRPGGSGYGYTF

size: few
V: TRBV5-1
D: -
CDR3: CASSLQVETQYF

size: -
V: TRBV7-2
D: -
CDR3: CASSSGQLNTEAFF

size: few
V: TRBV20-1
D: -
CDR3: CSAEWGANTYEQYF

size: few
V: TRBV29-1
D: -
CDR3: CSVYPGGNQPQHF

size: few
V: TRBV5-1
D: -
CDR3: CASSLGAGEGSAFF

size: few
V: TRBV5-1
D: -
CDR3: CASSRRYPDTGELFF

size: -
V: TRBV24-1
D: TRBD1
CDR3: CATRITGGAVAGELFF

size: -
V: TRBV7-6
D: -
CDR3: CASSLETGSYEQYF

size: few
V: TRBV5-1
D: TRBD2
CDR3: CASRLSGGGDTQYF

size: few
V: TRBV24-1
D: -
CDR3: CATSEGPDYGYTF

size: few
V: TRBV20-1
D: -
CDR3: CSARVRTVNTEAFF

size: many
V: TRBV27
D: -
CDR3: CASSTTGRSTDTQYF

size: many
V: TRBV10-3
D: TRBD2
CDR3: CAIRLSGGDNEQFF

size: many
V: TRBV9
D: -
CDR3: CASSVGAGTSSYEQYF

size: -
V: TRBV7-2
D: -
CDR3: CASSQSGRPNQPQHF

size: few
V: TRBV11-3
D: TRBD1
CDR3: CASSLAGGSEQFF

size: -
V: TRBV7-2
D: -
CDR3: CASSFTVGELFF

size: few
V: TRBV20-1
D: -
CDR3: CSARRLRSSYNEQFF

size: few
V: TRBV9
D: -
CDR3: CASSSGLVKTQYF

size: -
V: TRBV27
D: -
CDR3: CASSLWAGINYGYTF

size: -
V: TRBV29-1
D: TRBD2
CDR3: CSVGDYKRDQYF

size: many
V: TRBV20-1
D: TRBD1
CDR3: CSARGRTGSNEQFF

size: few
V: TRBV18
D: TRBD1
CDR3: CASSARDSSYEQYF

size: few
V: TRBV7-3
D: -
CDR3: CASSLNTGMNTEAFF

size: -
V: TRBV20-1
D: -
CDR3: CSARDPKGSTRQYF

size: -
V: TRBV7-9
D: TRBD1
CDR3: CASSGDRGEAFF

size: few
V: TRBV7-9
D: TRBD2
CDR3: CASSPRPGGPTDTQYF

size: -
V: TRBV6-5
D: TRBD1
CDR3: CASSSHRGNYGYTF

size: -
V: TRBV6-5
D: -
CDR3: CASTRGGQFTDTQYF

size: -
V: TRBV2
D: -
CDR3: CASSEGVTLIYEQYF

size: many
V: TRBV12-3/TRBV12-4
D: -
CDR3: CATRPAGANVLTF

size: -
V: TRBV27
D: -
CDR3: CASSLKRDQETQYF

size: many
V: TRBV29-1
D: TRBD2
CDR3: CSVVRLAGASTDTQYF

size: many
V: TRBV4-3
D: -
CDR3: CASSQEGLQGAYGYTF

size: -
V: TRBV7-3
D: TRBD2
CDR3: CASSLGGTSGSTGELFF

size: -
V: TRBV4-1
D: -
CDR3: CASSQERGGPGNQPQHF

size: -
V: TRBV5-1
D: -
CDR3: CASRGPTSHEQYF

size: -
V: TRBV5-5
D: -
CDR3: CASSFFRARRGEQYF

size: few
V: TRBV30
D: TRBD1
CDR3: CAWSVQGIVDTQYF

size: -
V: TRBV19
D: TRBD1
CDR3: CASSMGTEFKPQHF

size: -
V: TRBV29-1
D: -
CDR3: CSVAHGTNTEAFF